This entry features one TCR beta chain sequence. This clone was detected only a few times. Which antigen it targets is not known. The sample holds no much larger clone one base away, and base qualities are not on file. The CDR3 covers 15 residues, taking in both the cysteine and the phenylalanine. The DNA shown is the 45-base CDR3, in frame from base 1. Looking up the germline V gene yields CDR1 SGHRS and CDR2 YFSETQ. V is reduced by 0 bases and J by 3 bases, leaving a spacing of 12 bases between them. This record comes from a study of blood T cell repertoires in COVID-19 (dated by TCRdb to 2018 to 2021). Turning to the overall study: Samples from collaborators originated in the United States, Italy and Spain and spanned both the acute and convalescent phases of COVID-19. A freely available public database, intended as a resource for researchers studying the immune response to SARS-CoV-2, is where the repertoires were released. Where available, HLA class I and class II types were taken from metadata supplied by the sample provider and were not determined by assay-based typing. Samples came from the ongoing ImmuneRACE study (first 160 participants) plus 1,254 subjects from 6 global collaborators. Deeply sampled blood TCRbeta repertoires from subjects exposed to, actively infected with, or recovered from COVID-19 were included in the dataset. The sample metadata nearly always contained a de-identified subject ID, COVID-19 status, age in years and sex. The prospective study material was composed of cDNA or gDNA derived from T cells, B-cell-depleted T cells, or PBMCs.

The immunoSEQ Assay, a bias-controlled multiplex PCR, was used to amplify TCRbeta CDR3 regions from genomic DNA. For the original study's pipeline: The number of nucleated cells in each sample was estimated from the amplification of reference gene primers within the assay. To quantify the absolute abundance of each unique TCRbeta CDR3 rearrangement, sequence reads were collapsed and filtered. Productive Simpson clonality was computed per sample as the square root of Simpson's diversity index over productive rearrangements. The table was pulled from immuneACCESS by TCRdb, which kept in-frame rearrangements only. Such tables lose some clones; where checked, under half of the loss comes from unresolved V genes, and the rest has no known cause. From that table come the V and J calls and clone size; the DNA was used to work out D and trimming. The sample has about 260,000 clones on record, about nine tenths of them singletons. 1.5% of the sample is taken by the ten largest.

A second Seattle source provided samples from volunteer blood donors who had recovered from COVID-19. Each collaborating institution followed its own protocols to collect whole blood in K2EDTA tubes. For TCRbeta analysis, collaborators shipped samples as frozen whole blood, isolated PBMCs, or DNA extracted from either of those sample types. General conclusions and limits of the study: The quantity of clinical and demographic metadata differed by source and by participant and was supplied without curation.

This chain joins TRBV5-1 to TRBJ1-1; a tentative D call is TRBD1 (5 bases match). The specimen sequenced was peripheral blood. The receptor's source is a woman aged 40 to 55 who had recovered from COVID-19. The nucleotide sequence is TGCGCCAGCAGCTTGGCGGCAGGGATAGACACTGAAGCTTTCTTT. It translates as CASSLAAGIDTEAFF.